This T cell receptor (beta chain) stems from a study of T cells in Graves' hyperthyroidism and ophthalmopathy. Lactation, pregnancy, other autoimmune disease or uncontrolled infection led to exclusion of patients. Used for diagnoses were clinical symptoms, serum thyroxine and TRAb, thyroid ultrasound and orbital computed tomography. The CDR3 spans 13 residues. Germline CDR1 is SGHNT and CDR2 is YENEEA. The V and J ends lost 5 bases and 5 bases, in that order; junction bases with no gene match: 4. This clonotype was picked up many times. Amplified regions were TCR beta CDR3 sequences from RNA transcripts. Primed by the HTBI set, a first-round RT-PCR was run on the TCR CDR3. In TCRdb, the multiplex PCR reads were re-called with MiXCR into one record per CDR3 protein. In the table there are about 500,000 distinct CDR3 sequences, about 16% of which are singletons.

The gene calls are TRBV11-3 and TRBJ2-7; 9 nucleotides agree with TRBD1. Material: blood. This TCR came from a woman aged 25 to 39 with Graves' ophthalmopathy. CDR3 residues: CASSKGQGNEQYF. The CDR3 nucleotides read TGTGCCAGCAGCAAGGGACAGGGCAACGAGCAGTACTTC.